The text below deals with one TCR beta chain. Its antigen is unknown. The data were taken from a study of CD8 T cells in ankylosing spondylitis. Looked up from germline, CDR1 is MNHNS and CDR2 is SASEGT. This CDR3 is 12 amino acids long. V lost 3 bases, J lost 7 bases, and 9 bases lay in between. Quantitative 5'-RACE with molecular barcodes produced the TCR beta libraries. TCRdb reprocessed the 5' RACE reads via MiXCR and lists one record per CDR3 protein. The sample lists 300,000 to 350,000 distinct CDR3 sequences, less than 25% occurring once. The study's findings and limits: Significant enrichment of disease-linked clones was reportedly seen in matched ankylosing spondylitis synovial fluid. In ankylosing spondylitis blood, a motif of fewer than 10 highly homologous TCR beta variants appeared characteristic.

The receptor's source is a female donor with ankylosing spondylitis or in good health (not recorded which). Sequencing was carried out using blood, either unsorted or a sorted T cell fraction (not recorded which). V and J are TRBV6-1 and TRBJ1-2, with unresolved D. The CDR3 loop reads CASSDPVGGYTF. Here the CDR3 DNA reads TGTGCCAGCAGTGACCCTGTCGGTGGCTACACCTTC.